The clone carrying this T cell receptor beta chain was observed a single time. Its antigen is still unknown. Trimming removed 4 bases at V and 4 bases at J, with 21 bases between. This CDR3 is 16 amino acids long. The V gene's germline CDR1 is SQVTM and CDR2 ANQGSEA. Alopecia areata patients gave lesional scalp punch biopsies and peripheral blood samples. PBMC-derived CD4+ and CD8+ T cells were sorted. The record originates from a study of CD8+ T cells in alopecia areata. Study-wide background: Tofacitinib administration persisted for 6 to 18 months, succeeded by 6 months off drug. Study-wide points: An increase in clonality over normal scalp was evident in lesional scalp, especially alopecia totalis/universalis.

RNA was isolated and reverse transcribed to cDNA, the sequencing template. Sequencing used immunoSEQ multiplex PCR; TCRdb keeps in-frame clones, though not all of them. The table includes over 150,000 clones, around 63% detected once. The source is a human donor with alopecia areata. This rearrangement joins TRBV29-1 to TRBJ2-3; perhaps TRBD1 as D (6 bases). The input for sequencing was CD4+ T cells sorted from blood, taken at week 0. The CDR3 DNA follows: TGCAGCGTTGGGGGGCGGGCCCAGGGCAATGCAGATACGCAGTATTTT. Protein: CSVGGRAQGNADTQYF.